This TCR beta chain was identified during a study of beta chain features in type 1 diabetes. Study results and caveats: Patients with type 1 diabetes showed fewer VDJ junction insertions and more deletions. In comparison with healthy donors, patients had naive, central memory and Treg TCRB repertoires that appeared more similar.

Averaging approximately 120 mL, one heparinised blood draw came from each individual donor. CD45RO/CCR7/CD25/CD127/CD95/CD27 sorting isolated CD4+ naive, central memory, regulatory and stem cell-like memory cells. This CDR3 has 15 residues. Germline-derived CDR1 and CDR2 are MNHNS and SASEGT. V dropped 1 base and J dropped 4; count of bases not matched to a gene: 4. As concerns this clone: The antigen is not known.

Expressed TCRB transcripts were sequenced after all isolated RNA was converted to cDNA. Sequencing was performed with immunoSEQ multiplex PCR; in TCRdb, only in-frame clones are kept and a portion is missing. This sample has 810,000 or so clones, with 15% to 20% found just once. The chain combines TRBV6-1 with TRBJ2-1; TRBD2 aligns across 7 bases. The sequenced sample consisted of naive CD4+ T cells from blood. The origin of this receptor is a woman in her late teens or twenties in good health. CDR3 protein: CASSEGGSTYNEQFF. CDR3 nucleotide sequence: TGTGCCAGCAGTGAAGGCGGGAGCACATACAATGAGCAGTTCTTC.